One sample yielded the 28 T cell receptor beta chains listed below, sequenced in a study of persistence of HIV-infected CD4 T cells. The antigens these receptors bind are not known. This was the immunoSEQ version 4 assay in survey mode. Profiled with immunoSEQ multiplex PCR; TCRdb holds only in-frame clones, not every one. The table includes over 60,000 clones, over 60% detected once. An overlapping HIV-1 Gag peptide pool stimulated these cells at 0.95 to 1 ug/peptide/mL. Sorted nonresponding memory CD4+ T cells were CD40L-negative, CD69-negative, CD45RO-high. Sequences were derived from CD4+ T cells sorted from PBMCs after roughly 20-hour stimulation, sampled from a patient who received antiretroviral therapy. The receptor set was obtained from an adult man with HIV who was CMV-seropositive.

This sequence joins TRBV7-9 and TRBJ2-7; 9 bases are shared with TRBD1. This CDR3 has 14 residues. V lost 1 base and J lost 6; bases outside the gene matches: 4. CDR1 is SEHNR, CDR2 FQNEAQ, per germline (reference sequence). Written as DNA, the CDR3 is TGTGCCAGCAGCTTAGGGGGGACAGGGAGCGAGCAGTACTTC. Translated, it gives CASSLGGTGSEQYF. Drawing the rest from reference TRBV7-9 and TRBJ2-7, the complete variable domain is DTGVSQNPRHKITKRGQNVTFRCDPISEHNRLYWYRQTLGQGPEFLTYFQNEAQLEKSRLLSDRFSAERPKGSFSTLEIQRTEQGDSAMYLCASSLGGTGSEQYFGPGTRLTVT.

Concerning this clone itself: Other DNA sequences in the sample encode the same CDR3. The chain joins TRBV4-1 to TRBJ1-6; possibly TRBD1 for D (5 bases). Germline V gene data show CDR1 as MGHRA and CDR2 as YSYEKL. The CDR3 is made up of 15 amino acids. The V gene lost 2 bases and the J gene lost 4 bases, with 9 bases spanning the gap. CDR3 coding DNA: TGCGCCAGCAGCCAATATGACAGTTATAATTCACCCCTCCACTTT. Its translation: CASSQYDSYNSPLHF.

The V and J genes are TRBV10-3 and TRBJ2-3, with 11 bases aligning to TRBD2. CDR1 is ENHRY and CDR2 is SYGVKD in the germline V gene. The CDR3 totals 16 residues. J gave up 4 bases and V 6 bases, and 9 bases lay outside the gene matches. The CDR3 is CAIRASSGGRADTQYF. As DNA, the CDR3 is TGTGCCATCAGAGCCTCTAGCGGGGGGCGGGCAGATACGCAGTATTTT.

DNA of the CDR3: TGTGCCAGCAGACTCCAGGGCTCCGGGAACACCGGGGAGCTGTTTTTT. Translation gives CASRLQGSGNTGELFF. V is TRBV2 and J is TRBJ2-2, with D perhaps TRBD1 (5 bases). From germline, CDR1 is SNHLY and CDR2 FYNNEI. Trimming took off 6 bases at V and 1 base at J, with 15 bases between the two ends. The CDR3 contains 16 residues.

This chain connects TRBV13 to TRBJ2-3; D is uncertain. The CDR3 is 15 residues long. V lost 0 bases to trimming and J lost 5 bases, with 12 bases between them. Germline V gene sequence: CDR1 PRHDT, CDR2 FYEKMQ (reference sequence). The CDR3 spells CASSLGREYKDTQYF. The CDR3 nucleotides read TGTGCCAGCAGCTTAGGCCGCGAATATAAAGATACGCAGTATTTT.

This clone was recorded a few times. The chain combines TRBV2 with TRBJ1-1; weak D call: TRBD1 (5 bases). Trimming left V 8 bases short and J 4 bases short, with 14 bases between. Germline CDR1 SNHLY, CDR2 FYNNEI. This CDR3 spans 13 amino acids. The CDR3 DNA is TGTGCCAGCGGGGGAGGTCGGGGCACTGAAGCTTTCTTT. Translating it yields CASGGGRGTEAFF.

The sample holds a few counts of this clone. This chain links TRBV7-6 with TRBJ1-1; 10 positions match TRBD1. Looked up from germline, CDR1 is SGHVS and CDR2 is FNYEAQ. V gave up 4 bases and J gave up 4 bases; unmatched junction bases: 12. The CDR3 contains 17 residues. The chain's CDR3 is CASSSEGQGYSATEAFF. In DNA, the CDR3 is TGTGCCAGCAGCTCAGAGGGACAGGGGTATAGCGCCACTGAAGCTTTCTTT.

The table lists this clone with a count of one. The rearrangement links TRBV4-1 to TRBJ1-2; 12 nucleotides agree with TRBD1. The CDR3 loop spans 18 amino acids. Germline CDR1 and CDR2: MGHRA and YSYEKL. V shed 4 bases and J 2 bases; nucleotides not matched to a gene: 11. The CDR3: CASSPGQGAGRANYGYTF. CDR3 bases: TGCGCCAGCAGCCCGGGACAGGGGGCCGGGCGGGCCAACTATGGCTACACCTTC.

This sequence joins TRBV18 and TRBJ1-3; 9 bases map to TRBD1. The V gene's germline CDR1 is KGHSH and CDR2 LQKENI. The trim removed 4 bases at V and 8 bases at J, leaving 12 bases unmatched. This CDR3 region has 16 residues. Here the CDR3 reads CASSLNIPGQGDTIYF. As DNA, the CDR3 is TGTGCCAGCTCACTCAATATTCCGGGACAGGGAGACACCATATATTTT.

The chain uses TRBV7-8 and TRBJ1-4; no reliable D call. CDR1 SGHVS and CDR2 FQNEAQ come from the germline V gene. CDR3 length equals 14 residues. V was cut by 3 bases and J by 2 bases, with 7 bases left in between. The CDR3 loop reads CASSLTSTNEKLFF. CDR3 nucleotides: TGTGCCAGCAGCTTGACATCCACTAATGAAAAACTGTTTTTT.

The chain couples TRBV2 to TRBJ1-5; maybe TRBD1 (5 bases). In germline, CDR1 is SNHLY, CDR2 FYNNEI. Trimming shortened V by 11 bases and J by 2 bases, and 13 bases separated the two germline ends. This CDR3 comprises 13 residues. CDR3 DNA sequence: TGTGCCGGGACCAGGGATGGCAATCAGCCCCAGCATTTT. It is translated as CAGTRDGNQPQHF.

This clone was observed once. The gene calls are TRBV27 and TRBJ2-1, with 8 nucleotides matching TRBD2. This CDR3 spans 15 amino acids. CDR1 and CDR2 (germline): MNHEY, SMNVEV (reference sequence). Trimming at V came to 4 bases and at J to 5 bases, leaving 7 bases not matched to a gene. CDR3 in DNA: TGTGCCAGCAGTTCCCCGGGGCGGGGGGACAATGAGCAGTTCTTC. Amino acid sequence: CASSSPGRGDNEQFF.

There are a few counts of this clone. The chain has TRBV19 and TRBJ1-5, with no clear D. This CDR3 comprises 14 residues. CDR1 and CDR2 from the germline V gene are LNHDA and SQIVND (reference sequence). V was pared by 6 bases and J by 0 bases, with 9 bases between. The CDR3 loop reads CASRAEISNQPQHF. CDR3 DNA sequence: TGTGCCAGTAGGGCAGAGATTAGCAATCAGCCCCAGCATTTT.

V usage is TRBV6-5 and J usage is TRBJ1-2; no definite D call. V was pared by 2 bases and J by 7 bases, with 14 bases between. CDR1 and CDR2 from the germline V gene are MNHEY and SVGAGI. This CDR3 is 14 amino acids long. The CDR3 region has the DNA TGTGCCAGCAGTTACGGCAGGTCCTCCTCTGGCTACACCTTC. It translates to CASSYGRSSSGYTF.

There are a few counts of this clone. CDR3 amino acids: CASSAQPGQYYGYTF. CDR3 DNA: TGTGCCAGCAGTGCTCAACCGGGACAGTATTATGGCTACACCTTC. The chain uses TRBV28 and TRBJ1-2; 7 nucleotides line up with TRBD1. The CDR3 runs 15 residues. V was clipped by 5 bases and J by 5 bases; unmatched bases: 11. CDR1 MDHEN and CDR2 SYDVKM come from the germline V gene.

This chain joins TRBV7-6 and TRBJ2-7; D is undetermined. This CDR3 is built from 15 residues. Trimming shortened V by 1 base and J by 2 bases, and 12 bases separated the two germline ends. Per germline, CDR1 SGHVS and CDR2 FNYEAQ. CDR3 sequence: CASSLGVGLAYEQYF. The CDR3 DNA is TGTGCCAGCAGCTTAGGGGTAGGGTTGGCCTACGAGCAGTACTTC.

The J gene is TRBJ2-7, the V gene TRBV6-2 or TRBV6-3; 8 nucleotides align to TRBD1. The germline gives CDR1 MNHEY, CDR2 SVGEGT. V dropped 4 bases and J dropped 7; count of bases not matched to a gene: 12. This CDR3 contains 15 residues. CDR3 amino acids: CASSLLRGPSREQYF. The DNA of the CDR3 is TGTGCCAGCAGTTTACTCAGGGGGCCATCGCGGGAGCAGTACTTC.

The chain uses TRBV7-2 and TRBJ2-1, with D unresolved. The germline gives CDR1 SGHTA, CDR2 FQGNSA. V was pared by 1 base and J by 4 bases, with 11 bases between. This CDR3 is 15 amino acids long. CDR3 in amino acids: CASSLDSSEYNEQFF. CDR3 coding DNA: TGTGCCAGCAGCTTAGATTCCAGCGAATACAATGAGCAGTTCTTC.

The chain carries TRBV21-1 and TRBJ2-7. TRBV21-1 is flagged as a pseudogene. The CDR3 spans 15 residues. In DNA, the CDR3 is TGTGCCAGCAGCAAAACCGGGGCACAAGAAGACGAGCAGTACTTC. Its translation is CASSKTGAQEDEQYF.

The chain recombines TRBV27 with TRBJ1-5; D remains ambiguous. The CDR3 has 15 amino acids. Trimming removed 8 bases at V and 3 bases at J, with 17 bases between. The germline V gene encodes CDR1 MNHEY and CDR2 SMNVEV (reference sequence). CDR3 in amino acids: CASALVPTVNQPQHF. CDR3 nucleotide sequence: TGTGCCAGCGCTTTGGTCCCCACGGTCAATCAGCCCCAGCATTTT.

This chain links TRBV7-3 with TRBJ1-1; D gene unclear. Germline V gene sequence: CDR1 SGHTA, CDR2 FQGTGA. CDR3 length: 13 amino acids. Trimming cost V 1 base and J 1 base, with 4 bases left between them. The CDR3, as DNA: TGTGCCAGCAGCTTAATAGAGAACACTGAAGCTTTCTTT. Residues: CASSLIENTEAFF.

V gene TRBV9 combines with J gene TRBJ2-3; 10 bases line up with TRBD2. The CDR3 has 16 amino acids. The V gene end was trimmed by 3 bases and the J gene end by 2 bases; junction bases not matched to a gene: 6. CDR1 and CDR2 (germline): SGDLS, YYNGEE. The CDR3 reads CASSALAGATTDTQYF. The CDR3 DNA is TGTGCCAGCAGCGCTCTAGCGGGGGCCACCACAGATACGCAGTATTTT.

This sequence joins TRBV5-6 and TRBJ2-7; the D is unclear. Deletions cut 2 bases from V and 2 bases from J, with 5 bases between. Per germline, CDR1 SGHDT and CDR2 YYEEEE. The CDR3 extends over 12 amino acids. CDR3 sequence: CASSFFTYEQYF. DNA of the CDR3: TGTGCCAGCAGCTTCTTCACCTACGAGCAGTACTTC.

The V gene is TRBV7-2, the J gene TRBJ2-5; D assignment may be TRBD1 or TRBD2 (6 bases each). CDR1 is SGHTA, CDR2 FQGNSA, per germline. The CDR3 has 13 amino acids. Trimming took 3 bases from V and 5 from J, leaving 10 bases between them. CDR3 sequence: CASSLTGAETQYF. The DNA of the CDR3 is TGTGCCAGCAGCTTGACGGGGGCTGAGACCCAGTACTTC.

The chain combines TRBV19 with TRBJ1-5; perhaps TRBD1 as D (5 bases). V was clipped by 7 bases and J by 1 base, with 8 bases between them. This CDR3 contains 13 residues. Germline values: CDR1 LNHDA, CDR2 SQIVND (reference sequence). CDR3 loop: CASKGQSNQPQHF. Here the CDR3 DNA reads TGTGCCAGTAAGGGGCAGAGCAATCAGCCCCAGCATTTT.

The rearrangement joins TRBV7-8 to TRBJ2-2, with D perhaps TRBD1 (7 bases). The CDR3 contains 15 residues. V was trimmed by 5 bases and J by 2 bases, leaving 12 bases between them. Germline CDR1 SGHVS, CDR2 FQNEAQ. The DNA of the CDR3 is TGTGCCAGCAGCGGAGGGACAGTCAACACCGGGGAGCTGTTTTTT. It encodes CASSGGTVNTGELFF.

This chain links TRBV24-1 with TRBJ2-2; perhaps TRBD1 as D (6 bases). CDR1 KGHDR and CDR2 SFDVKD come from the germline V gene. The CDR3 spans 16 residues. Trimming cost V 4 bases and J 3 bases, with 14 bases left between them. This chain's CDR3 is CATSEANRVHTGELFF. The CDR3 region has the DNA TGTGCCACCAGTGAGGCCAACAGGGTGCACACCGGGGAGCTGTTTTTT.

The chain employs TRBV5-4 and TRBJ2-7, with 8 nucleotides matching TRBD1. The CDR3 extends over 17 amino acids. Germline V gene data show CDR1 as SGHNT and CDR2 as YYREEE (reference sequence). V lost 3 bases and J lost 5; bases outside the gene matches: 16. Written as DNA, the CDR3 is TGTGCCAGCAGCTCCGGGACAGGTGGAGTCGTCGTGAACGAGCAGTACTTC. Residues: CASSSGTGGVVVNEQYF.